This is a list of T cell receptor beta chains from one sample in a study of blood T cell repertoires in COVID-19. The protocol was immunoSEQ multiplex PCR, while the TCRdb copy is restricted to in-frame clones and leaves out a portion. The sample yields approximately 74,000 clones, roughly 84% seen once. Sequenced input: peripheral blood. These TCRs come from a man older than 75 with active or convalescent COVID-19. Each CDR3 is given with its conserved first and last residue. A D gene is named only where the DNA matches it firmly. The size of a clone is reported for some rows only, either as once, few or many, or as a class for expanded clones.

clone_size: .; j_call: TRBJ2-7; v_call: TRBV18; d_call: TRBD1; cdr3_aa: CASSPGQGSYEQYF; cdr3_nt: TGTGCCAGCTCACCGGGACAGGGGTCCTACGAGCAGTACTTC
clone_size: .; j_call: TRBJ2-7; v_call: TRBV5-1; d_call: TRBD1; cdr3_aa: CASSLGTGGEQYF; cdr3_nt: TGCGCCAGCAGCTTGGGGACAGGGGGCGAGCAGTACTTC
clone_size: .; j_call: TRBJ2-7; v_call: TRBV2; d_call: TRBD2; cdr3_aa: CASSQGLAGPSSYEQYF; cdr3_nt: TGTGCCAGCAGCCAGGGACTAGCGGGACCCAGCTCCTACGAGCAGTACTTC
clone_size: .; j_call: TRBJ2-3; v_call: TRBV19; d_call: TRBD1; cdr3_aa: CASSLIGTGVDTQYF; cdr3_nt: TGTGCCAGTAGTCTTATCGGGACAGGGGTAGATACGCAGTATTTT
clone_size: .; j_call: TRBJ2-1; v_call: TRBV20-1; d_call: .; cdr3_aa: CSATLQGRLFF; cdr3_nt: TGCAGTGCTACCCTACAGGGGAGGCTGTTCTTC
clone_size: .; j_call: TRBJ2-1; v_call: TRBV7-2; d_call: .; cdr3_aa: CASSLVWGDEQFF; cdr3_nt: TGTGCCAGCAGCTTAGTATGGGGCGATGAGCAGTTCTTC
clone_size: .; j_call: TRBJ2-1; v_call: TRBV5-1; d_call: TRBD1; cdr3_aa: CASSRGQGRTHNEQFF; cdr3_nt: TGCGCCAGCAGCCGGGGACAGGGGCGAACCCACAATGAGCAGTTCTTC
clone_size: .; j_call: TRBJ2-1; v_call: TRBV6-6; d_call: .; cdr3_aa: CASSYSGNYNEQFF; cdr3_nt: TGTGCCAGCAGTTACAGCGGAAACTACAATGAGCAGTTCTTC
clone_size: few; j_call: TRBJ2-7; v_call: TRBV5-1; d_call: .; cdr3_aa: CASSMDSSYEQYF; cdr3_nt: TGCGCCAGCAGCATGGACAGTTCCTACGAGCAGTACTTC
clone_size: .; j_call: TRBJ2-2; v_call: TRBV5-1; d_call: TRBD1; cdr3_aa: CASRRDSSNTGELFF; cdr3_nt: TGCGCCAGCAGAAGGGACAGCTCGAACACCGGGGAGCTGTTTTTT
clone_size: .; j_call: TRBJ2-3; v_call: TRBV30; d_call: .; cdr3_aa: CAWSPPQGITDTQYF; cdr3_nt: TGTGCCTGGAGCCCACCCCAGGGAATCACAGATACGCAGTATTTT
clone_size: once; j_call: TRBJ2-7; v_call: TRBV3-1/TRBV3-2; d_call: .; cdr3_aa: CASSQERFSYEQYF; cdr3_nt: TGTGCCAGCAGCCAAGAGCGGTTTTCCTACGAGCAGTACTTC
clone_size: .; j_call: TRBJ2-5; v_call: TRBV27; d_call: TRBD2; cdr3_aa: CASRLRLAGGGETQYF; cdr3_nt: TGTGCCAGCAGACTCCGGCTAGCGGGAGGGGGAGAGACCCAGTACTTC
clone_size: .; j_call: TRBJ2-1; v_call: TRBV5-1; d_call: .; cdr3_aa: CASRSGSSYNEQFF; cdr3_nt: TGCGCCAGCAGAAGCGGCAGCTCCTACAATGAGCAGTTCTTC
clone_size: .; j_call: TRBJ2-7; v_call: TRBV3-1/TRBV3-2; d_call: .; cdr3_aa: CASSYQGREQYF; cdr3_nt: TGTGCCAGCAGCTACCAGGGTCGTGAGCAGTACTTC
clone_size: .; j_call: TRBJ1-1; v_call: TRBV10-3; d_call: .; cdr3_aa: CAISTRQMNTEAFF; cdr3_nt: TGTGCCATCTCCACACGACAGATGAACACTGAAGCTTTCTTT
clone_size: .; j_call: TRBJ1-6; v_call: TRBV19; d_call: .; cdr3_aa: CASSIVRDSRSPLHF; cdr3_nt: TGTGCCAGTAGTATAGTCCGGGACTCCCGTTCACCCCTCCACTTT
clone_size: .; j_call: TRBJ1-5; v_call: TRBV7-9; d_call: .; cdr3_aa: CASSLASTGGGTNQPQHF; cdr3_nt: TGTGCCAGCAGCTTAGCGTCGACAGGTGGAGGTACCAATCAGCCCCAGCATTTT
clone_size: .; j_call: TRBJ2-5; v_call: TRBV11-3; d_call: .; cdr3_aa: CASSNRRGERETQYF; cdr3_nt: TGTGCCAGCAGCAACCGACGTGGGGAGCGAGAGACCCAGTACTTC
clone_size: .; j_call: TRBJ2-7; v_call: TRBV28; d_call: .; cdr3_aa: CASRSSGRVHEQYF; cdr3_nt: TGTGCCAGCCGTTCGTCGGGCAGGGTTCACGAGCAGTACTTC
clone_size: .; j_call: TRBJ2-3; v_call: TRBV6-2/TRBV6-3; d_call: .; cdr3_aa: CASSFHTDTQYF; cdr3_nt: TGTGCCAGCAGTTTCCACACAGATACGCAGTATTTT
clone_size: .; j_call: TRBJ2-3; v_call: TRBV21-1; d_call: .; cdr3_aa: CASDRVGVDTQYF; cdr3_nt: TGTGCCAGCGACAGGGTAGGGGTAGATACGCAGTATTTT
clone_size: once; j_call: TRBJ2-3; v_call: TRBV18; d_call: .; cdr3_aa: CASSEERSTDTQYF; cdr3_nt: TGTGCCAGCTCAGAGGAGAGAAGCACAGATACGCAGTATTTT
clone_size: .; j_call: TRBJ2-7; v_call: TRBV7-2; d_call: .; cdr3_aa: CASSFTGLPYEQYF; cdr3_nt: TGTGCCAGCAGCTTTACAGGGTTGCCCTACGAGCAGTACTTC
clone_size: .; j_call: TRBJ1-2; v_call: TRBV16; d_call: .; cdr3_aa: CASSQSIQDGYTF; cdr3_nt: TGTGCCAGCAGCCAATCGATTCAGGATGGCTACACCTTC
clone_size: .; j_call: TRBJ1-6; v_call: TRBV11-2; d_call: .; cdr3_aa: CASSLMGRILGSPLHF; cdr3_nt: TGTGCCAGCAGCCTAATGGGGCGTATACTGGGTTCACCCCTCCACTTT
clone_size: .; j_call: TRBJ1-5; v_call: TRBV3-1/TRBV3-2; d_call: TRBD1; cdr3_aa: CASSQDWGQGARYFRQPQHF; cdr3_nt: TGTGCCAGCAGCCAAGATTGGGGACAGGGGGCGCGTTATTTCAGGCAGCCCCAGCATTTT
clone_size: once; j_call: TRBJ1-6; v_call: TRBV9; d_call: .; cdr3_aa: CASSAGGGAQTNSPLHF; cdr3_nt: TGTGCCAGCAGCGCCGGAGGGGGGGCGCAGACAAATTCACCCCTCCACTTT
clone_size: .; j_call: TRBJ1-5; v_call: TRBV6-5; d_call: TRBD1; cdr3_aa: CASSTGTGVNQPQHF; cdr3_nt: TGTGCCAGCAGCACCGGGACAGGGGTCAATCAGCCCCAGCATTTT
clone_size: few; j_call: TRBJ1-1; v_call: TRBV15; d_call: .; cdr3_aa: CATSRELLNTEAFF; cdr3_nt: TGTGCCACCAGCAGAGAACTTCTGAACACTGAAGCTTTCTTT
clone_size: .; j_call: TRBJ1-1; v_call: TRBV28; d_call: .; cdr3_aa: CASARGYGAEEAFF; cdr3_nt: TGTGCCAGCGCCAGGGGATACGGCGCTGAAGAAGCTTTCTTT
clone_size: .; j_call: TRBJ2-6; v_call: TRBV14; d_call: TRBD2; cdr3_aa: CASSLYGGAFSGANVLTF; cdr3_nt: TGTGCCAGCAGCCTTTACGGGGGGGCCTTCTCTGGGGCCAACGTCCTGACTTTC
clone_size: few; j_call: TRBJ1-4; v_call: TRBV20-1; d_call: .; cdr3_aa: CSARLGEKLFF; cdr3_nt: TGCAGTGCTAGATTGGGCGAAAAACTGTTTTTT
clone_size: .; j_call: TRBJ1-6; v_call: TRBV28; d_call: TRBD1; cdr3_aa: CASSPDRGPDNSPLHF; cdr3_nt: TGTGCCAGCAGCCCCGACAGGGGGCCCGATAATTCACCCCTCCACTTT
clone_size: .; j_call: TRBJ1-2; v_call: TRBV6-6; d_call: .; cdr3_aa: CASSQDSYGYTF; cdr3_nt: TGTGCCAGCAGTCAAGACAGCTATGGCTACACCTTC
clone_size: .; j_call: TRBJ1-4; v_call: TRBV5-3; d_call: .; cdr3_aa: CARSLFRQGPISNEKLFF; cdr3_nt: TGTGCCAGAAGCTTGTTCCGGCAGGGCCCCATTTCAAATGAAAAACTGTTTTTT
clone_size: .; j_call: TRBJ2-1; v_call: TRBV12-3/TRBV12-4; d_call: TRBD1; cdr3_aa: CASSRTGQLEQFF; cdr3_nt: TGTGCCAGCAGCCGGACAGGGCAGCTAGAGCAGTTCTTC
clone_size: .; j_call: TRBJ2-1; v_call: TRBV2; d_call: TRBD2; cdr3_aa: CASRRASGENEQFF; cdr3_nt: TGTGCCAGCAGGCGGGCTAGCGGGGAAAATGAGCAGTTCTTC
clone_size: once; j_call: TRBJ2-4; v_call: TRBV18; d_call: .; cdr3_aa: CASSPPQVAKNIQYF; cdr3_nt: TGTGCCAGCTCACCACCGCAGGTAGCCAAAAACATTCAGTACTTC
clone_size: .; j_call: TRBJ2-7; v_call: TRBV28; d_call: TRBD1; cdr3_aa: CASSLQGETYEQYF; cdr3_nt: TGTGCCAGCAGTTTACAGGGGGAGACCTACGAGCAGTACTTC
clone_size: .; j_call: TRBJ1-2; v_call: TRBV19; d_call: .; cdr3_aa: CASRVGAGYTF; cdr3_nt: TGTGCCAGTAGAGTTGGGGCTGGCTACACCTTC
clone_size: .; j_call: TRBJ2-3; v_call: TRBV5-1; d_call: .; cdr3_aa: CASSFGRRDTQYF; cdr3_nt: TGCGCCAGCAGCTTTGGGCGTAGGGATACGCAGTATTTT
clone_size: .; j_call: TRBJ2-3; v_call: TRBV30; d_call: TRBD2; cdr3_aa: CAWGVGTSIYTDTQYF; cdr3_nt: TGTGCCTGGGGGGTGGGGACTAGCATTTACACAGATACGCAGTATTTT
clone_size: .; j_call: TRBJ2-7; v_call: TRBV6-6; d_call: .; cdr3_aa: CASSLGAYEQYF; cdr3_nt: TGTGCCAGCAGTTTGGGGGCTTACGAGCAGTACTTC
clone_size: .; j_call: TRBJ2-3; v_call: TRBV28; d_call: TRBD1; cdr3_aa: CASSLTGADTQYF; cdr3_nt: TGTGCCAGCAGTTTGACAGGGGCAGATACGCAGTATTTT
clone_size: .; j_call: TRBJ2-3; v_call: TRBV5-4; d_call: TRBD2; cdr3_aa: CASSSPRLAGNVDTQYF; cdr3_nt: TGTGCCAGCAGCTCGCCAAGACTAGCGGGAAACGTAGATACGCAGTATTTT
clone_size: .; j_call: TRBJ2-5; v_call: TRBV24-1; d_call: .; cdr3_aa: CATSDHLDSQETQYF; cdr3_nt: TGTGCCACCAGTGATCATCTTGACAGCCAAGAGACCCAGTACTTC
clone_size: .; j_call: TRBJ1-4; v_call: TRBV19; d_call: TRBD1; cdr3_aa: CASSPGTGGEKLFF; cdr3_nt: TGTGCCAGTAGTCCCGGGACAGGGGGTGAAAAACTGTTTTTT
clone_size: .; j_call: TRBJ1-5; v_call: TRBV19; d_call: .; cdr3_aa: CASSMRFEGNQPQHF; cdr3_nt: TGTGCCAGTAGTATGCGTTTTGAGGGCAATCAGCCCCAGCATTTT
clone_size: .; j_call: TRBJ2-3; v_call: TRBV4-1; d_call: .; cdr3_aa: CASSQEGLPSRDTQYF; cdr3_nt: TGCGCCAGCAGCCAAGAAGGACTACCCTCGAGAGATACGCAGTATTTT
clone_size: .; j_call: TRBJ1-3; v_call: TRBV3-1/TRBV3-2; d_call: .; cdr3_aa: CASSQDRRINSGNTIYF; cdr3_nt: TGTGCCAGCAGCCAAGATCGGCGGATAAACTCTGGAAACACCATATATTTT
clone_size: .; j_call: TRBJ2-7; v_call: TRBV15; d_call: .; cdr3_aa: CATSRDRTDGGEQYF; cdr3_nt: TGTGCCACCAGCAGAGATCGGACAGATGGAGGTGAGCAGTACTTC
clone_size: .; j_call: TRBJ1-4; v_call: TRBV28; d_call: .; cdr3_aa: CASRVRQNEKLFF; cdr3_nt: TGTGCCAGCAGGGTCAGACAGAATGAAAAACTGTTTTTT
clone_size: .; j_call: TRBJ2-1; v_call: TRBV27; d_call: TRBD2; cdr3_aa: CASTLAGAVYNEQFF; cdr3_nt: TGTGCCAGCACTTTAGCGGGAGCAGTGTACAATGAGCAGTTCTTC
clone_size: .; j_call: TRBJ2-2; v_call: TRBV5-4; d_call: .; cdr3_aa: CASSLAGQNTGELFF; cdr3_nt: TGTGCCAGCAGCTTGGCAGGACAAAACACCGGGGAGCTGTTTTTT
clone_size: .; j_call: TRBJ2-5; v_call: TRBV6-5; d_call: .; cdr3_aa: CASGGFLQETQYF; cdr3_nt: TGTGCCAGCGGCGGGTTCCTCCAAGAGACCCAGTACTTC
clone_size: .; j_call: TRBJ2-2; v_call: TRBV11-2; d_call: .; cdr3_aa: CASSLLGRSTGELFF; cdr3_nt: TGTGCCAGCAGCTTATTGGGGCGGAGCACCGGGGAGCTGTTTTTT
clone_size: .; j_call: TRBJ1-2; v_call: TRBV5-4; d_call: TRBD1; cdr3_aa: CASSLVQGAVSGYTF; cdr3_nt: TGTGCCAGCAGCTTGGTACAGGGGGCGGTTTCCGGCTACACCTTC
clone_size: .; j_call: TRBJ2-3; v_call: TRBV9; d_call: TRBD2; cdr3_aa: CASSVAAGASTDTQYF; cdr3_nt: TGTGCCAGCAGCGTAGCAGCGGGAGCGAGCACAGATACGCAGTATTTT